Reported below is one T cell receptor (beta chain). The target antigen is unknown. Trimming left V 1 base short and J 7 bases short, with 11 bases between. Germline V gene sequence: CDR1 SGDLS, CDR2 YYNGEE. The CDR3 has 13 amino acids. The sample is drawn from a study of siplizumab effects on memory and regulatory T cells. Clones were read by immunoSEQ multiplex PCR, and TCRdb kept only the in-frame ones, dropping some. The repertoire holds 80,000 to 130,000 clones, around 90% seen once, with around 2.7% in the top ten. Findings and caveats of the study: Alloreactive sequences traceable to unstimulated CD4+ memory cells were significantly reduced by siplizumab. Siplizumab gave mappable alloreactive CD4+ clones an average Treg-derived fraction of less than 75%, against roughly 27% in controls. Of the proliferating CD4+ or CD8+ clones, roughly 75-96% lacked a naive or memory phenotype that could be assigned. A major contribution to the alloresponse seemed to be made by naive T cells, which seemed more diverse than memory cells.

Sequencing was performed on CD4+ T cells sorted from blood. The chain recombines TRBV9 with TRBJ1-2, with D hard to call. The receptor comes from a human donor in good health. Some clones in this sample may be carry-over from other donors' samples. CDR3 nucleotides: TGTGCCAGCAGCGTATTGGTAGGTGGTGGCTACACCTTC. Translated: CASSVLVGGGYTF.